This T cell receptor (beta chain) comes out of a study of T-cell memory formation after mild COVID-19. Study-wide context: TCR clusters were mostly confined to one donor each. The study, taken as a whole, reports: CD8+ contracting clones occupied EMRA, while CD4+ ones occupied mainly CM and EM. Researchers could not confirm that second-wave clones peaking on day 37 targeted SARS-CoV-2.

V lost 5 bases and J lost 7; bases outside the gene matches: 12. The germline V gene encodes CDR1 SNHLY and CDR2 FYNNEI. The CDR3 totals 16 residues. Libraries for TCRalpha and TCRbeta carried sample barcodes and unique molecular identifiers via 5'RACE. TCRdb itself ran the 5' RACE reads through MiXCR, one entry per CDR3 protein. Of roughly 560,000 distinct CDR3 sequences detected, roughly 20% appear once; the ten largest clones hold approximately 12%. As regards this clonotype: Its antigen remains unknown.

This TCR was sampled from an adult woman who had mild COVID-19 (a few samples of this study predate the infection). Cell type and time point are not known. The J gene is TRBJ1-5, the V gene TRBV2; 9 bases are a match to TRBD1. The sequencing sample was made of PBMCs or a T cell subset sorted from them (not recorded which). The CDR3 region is CASSLDYDRGEQPQHF. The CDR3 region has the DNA TGTGCCAGCAGTCTTGATTATGACAGGGGGGAACAGCCCCAGCATTTT.